The clone carrying this T cell receptor beta chain was detected ten times or more. What it recognizes is unknown. The CDR3 is made up of 11 amino acids. V lost 8 bases and J 1 base, leaving 5 bases between the germline ends. The germline V gene encodes CDR1 MDHEN and CDR2 SYDVKM. Patients were excluded if they had other autoimmune diseases or uncontrolled infections, and likewise if pregnancy or lactation applied. The record originates from a study of Graves' ophthalmopathy and Graves' hyperthyroidism. Study observations and caveats: Its predictions of ophthalmopathy progression gave the model 55% to 71% sensitivity and about 78% specificity. Blood also contained most of the expanded thyroid clonotypes above 0.001 frequency.

The TCR beta CDR3 regions underwent amplification from RNA transcripts. Second-round multiplex PCR came after first-round RT-PCR with HTBI primers. MiXCR, applied by TCRdb to the multiplex PCR reads, yields one record per CDR3 protein. The table includes about 160,000 distinct CDR3 sequences, around two fifths detected once. Material: peripheral blood. This rearrangement joins TRBV28 to TRBJ1-2; D call uncertain. The clonotype comes from a middle-aged woman with Graves' ophthalmopathy. The CDR3 DNA reads as TGTGCCAGCGAATATAACTATGGCTACACCTTC. Protein sequence: CASEYNYGYTF.